This T cell receptor beta chain was sequenced in a study of CD8 T cells in ankylosing spondylitis. Overall study results and limits: For ankylosing spondylitis blood, a TCR beta motif of 8 or 9 highly homologous variants appeared characteristic. Previously reported in reactive arthritis synovial fluid and blood were some of the motif variants. Matched synovial fluid from ankylosing spondylitis patients was reported to be enriched for disease-linked clones. Disease-associated clonotypes exhibited CD8+ identity and were relatively infrequent in peripheral blood.

5'-RACE, quantitative and with molecular barcodes, yielded the TCR beta libraries. TCRdb reanalysed the 5' RACE reads using MiXCR and keeps one entry per CDR3 protein. The top ten clones hold under 20% of a sample with about 750,000 distinct CDR3 sequences, under 20% of them seen once. Germline-derived CDR1 and CDR2 are SGHAT and FQNNGV. The CDR3 covers 20 residues. The J segment lost 4 bases and the V segment lost 2 bases, leaving 13 bases of the junction unmatched. Only a few counts were recorded for this clonotype. Its target is not known. The chain employs TRBV11-2 and TRBJ2-6; 11 nucleotides agree with TRBD1. The sample consisted of blood, either unsorted or a sorted T cell fraction (not recorded which). The sequence derives from a male donor with ankylosing spondylitis. Here the CDR3 DNA reads TGTGCCAGCAGCTTAAATTCGGGACAGGGGGTTATGGGAGGGGCCAACGTCCTGACTTTC. This translates into CASSLNSGQGVMGGANVLTF.